The rows below give T cell receptor beta chains drawn from one sample of a study of CD8+CD57+ T cells in acquired aplastic anemia. TCRdb re-called the reads with MiXCR, one entry per CDR3 protein. Of about 210,000 distinct CDR3 sequences in the sample, 30% to 40% were seen once. The sample comprised sorted CD4+, CD8+, or CD8+CD57+ T cells (not recorded which) from PBMCs. The source of these receptors is a human donor in good health, serving as a control. CDR3s include the opening cysteine and the closing phenylalanine or tryptophan. The order of the fields is D gene, J gene, clone size, V gene, CDR3 protein, CDR3 DNA. D genes are given only for firm matches. Size is omitted from some rows. Given values are once, few, many or a class for expanded clones.

D gene: TRBD2
J gene: TRBJ2-3
clone size: -
V gene: TRBV13
CDR3 protein: CASSLPIAGGVDTQYF
CDR3 DNA: TGTGCCAGCAGCTTACCGATAGCGGGAGGGGTGGATACGCAGTATTTT

D gene: TRBD1
J gene: TRBJ1-2
clone size: many
V gene: TRBV29-1
CDR3 protein: CSVEDLGQVGYTF
CDR3 DNA: TGCAGCGTTGAAGACCTGGGACAGGTCGGCTACACCTTC

D gene: TRBD1
J gene: TRBJ2-7
clone size: many
V gene: TRBV6-5
CDR3 protein: CASNRQGAAEQYF
CDR3 DNA: TGTGCCAGCAATCGACAGGGCGCCGCCGAGCAGTACTTC

D gene: -
J gene: TRBJ2-1
clone size: few
V gene: TRBV11-2
CDR3 protein: CASSLVRSSYNEQFF
CDR3 DNA: TGTGCCAGCAGCTTAGTACGGAGCTCCTACAATGAGCAGTTCTTC

D gene: -
J gene: TRBJ2-7
clone size: many
V gene: TRBV9
CDR3 protein: CASSPEGFGSYEQYF
CDR3 DNA: TGTGCCAGCAGCCCGGAGGGTTTTGGCTCCTACGAGCAGTACTTC

D gene: -
J gene: TRBJ1-5
clone size: -
V gene: TRBV6-2/TRBV6-3
CDR3 protein: CASSYLLGRAGNSNQPQHF
CDR3 DNA: TGTGCCAGCAGCTACCTTCTTGGGCGGGCAGGGAATAGCAATCAGCCCCAGCATTTT

D gene: -
J gene: TRBJ1-2
clone size: -
V gene: TRBV7-9
CDR3 protein: CASSFGRDGEGCTF
CDR3 DNA: TGTGCCAGCAGCTTCGGGCGGGACGGAGAGGGGTGCACCTTC

D gene: -
J gene: TRBJ2-7
clone size: -
V gene: TRBV7-2
CDR3 protein: CASSFWTALHYEQYF
CDR3 DNA: TGTGCCAGCAGCTTCTGGACAGCCCTCCACTACGAGCAGTACTTC

D gene: TRBD1
J gene: TRBJ2-7
clone size: -
V gene: TRBV29-1
CDR3 protein: CSVEDRGKNEQYF
CDR3 DNA: TGCAGCGTCGAGGACAGGGGGAAGAACGAGCAGTACTTC

D gene: -
J gene: TRBJ1-3
clone size: -
V gene: TRBV9
CDR3 protein: CASSVTWSSGNTIYF
CDR3 DNA: TGTGCCAGCAGCGTTACCTGGAGCTCTGGAAACACCATATATTTT

D gene: TRBD2
J gene: TRBJ2-3
clone size: once
V gene: TRBV10-1
CDR3 protein: CASSESGGDWCF
CDR3 DNA: TGCGCCAGCAGTGAGTCTGGGGGGGATTGGTGTTTT

D gene: -
J gene: TRBJ1-2
clone size: -
V gene: TRBV19
CDR3 protein: CASQRGSGNTF
CDR3 DNA: TGTGCCAGTCAGAGGGGGTCTGGAAACACCTTC

D gene: -
J gene: TRBJ2-3
clone size: many
V gene: TRBV29-1
CDR3 protein: CSVVPSTDTQYF
CDR3 DNA: TGCAGCGTTGTTCCCAGCACAGATACGCAGTATTTT

D gene: -
J gene: TRBJ1-5
clone size: -
V gene: TRBV6-5
CDR3 protein: CASSSQGVGNQPQHF
CDR3 DNA: TGTGCCAGCAGTTCACAGGGAGTCGGGAATCAGCCCCAGCATTTT

D gene: -
J gene: TRBJ1-2
clone size: -
V gene: TRBV2
CDR3 protein: CASSERRTAGLGYTF
CDR3 DNA: TGTGCCAGCAGTGAAAGGAGAACCGCTGGGTTAGGCTACACCTTC

D gene: TRBD1
J gene: TRBJ1-2
clone size: -
V gene: TRBV18
CDR3 protein: CASSRDRDANYGYTF
CDR3 DNA: TGTGCCAGCTCACGGGACAGGGACGCTAACTATGGCTACACCTTC

D gene: -
J gene: TRBJ2-7
clone size: many
V gene: TRBV7-9
CDR3 protein: CASSTEFEQYF
CDR3 DNA: TGTGCCAGCAGCACGGAATTTGAGCAGTACTTC

D gene: -
J gene: TRBJ1-2
clone size: few
V gene: TRBV7-2
CDR3 protein: CASSSRQSKGYTF
CDR3 DNA: TGTGCCAGCAGCTCCCGGCAGTCTAAGGGCTACACCTTC

D gene: -
J gene: TRBJ1-1
clone size: -
V gene: TRBV25-1
CDR3 protein: CASSPRATPWNTEAFF
CDR3 DNA: TGTGCCAGCAGCCCCCGGGCCACGCCCTGGAACACTGAAGCTTTCTTT

D gene: -
J gene: TRBJ2-7
clone size: -
V gene: TRBV13
CDR3 protein: CASSLSGIKRTALYEQYF
CDR3 DNA: TGTGCCAGCAGCTTGTCGGGGATAAAACGGACAGCCCTCTACGAGCAGTACTTC